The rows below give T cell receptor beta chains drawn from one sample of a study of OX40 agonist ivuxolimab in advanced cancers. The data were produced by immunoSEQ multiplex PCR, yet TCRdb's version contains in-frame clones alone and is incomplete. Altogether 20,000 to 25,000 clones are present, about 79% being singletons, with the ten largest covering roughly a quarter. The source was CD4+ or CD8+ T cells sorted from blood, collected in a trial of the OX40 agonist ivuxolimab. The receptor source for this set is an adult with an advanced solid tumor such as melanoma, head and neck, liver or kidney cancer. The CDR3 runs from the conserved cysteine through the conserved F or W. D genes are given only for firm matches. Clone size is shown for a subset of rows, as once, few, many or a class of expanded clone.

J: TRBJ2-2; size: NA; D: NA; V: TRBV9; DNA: TGTGCCAGCAGCGTTGACGCGGGTCCCACCGGGGAGCTGTTTTTT; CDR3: CASSVDAGPTGELFF
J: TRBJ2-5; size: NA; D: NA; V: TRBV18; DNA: TGTGCCAGCTCACCACAACAGCAGGAAGAGACCCAGTACTTC; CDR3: CASSPQQQEETQYF
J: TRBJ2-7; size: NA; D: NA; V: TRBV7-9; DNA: TGTGCCAGCAGCTTACCACCCTACGAGCAGTACTTC; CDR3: CASSLPPYEQYF
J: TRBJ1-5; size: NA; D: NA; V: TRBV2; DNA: TGTGCCAGCAGTGAAGTGGTCCCTAATCAGCCCCAGCATTTT; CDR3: CASSEVVPNQPQHF
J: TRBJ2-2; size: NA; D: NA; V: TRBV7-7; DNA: TGTGCTAGCAGCTTCAGGGGTAACACCGGGGAGCTGTTTTTT; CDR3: CASSFRGNTGELFF
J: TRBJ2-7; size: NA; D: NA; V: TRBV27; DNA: TGTGCCAGCAGTTTATCGCTGAGGCTCGAGCAGTACTTC; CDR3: CASSLSLRLEQYF
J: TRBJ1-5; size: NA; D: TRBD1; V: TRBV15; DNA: TGTGCCACCAGCAGAGATCGCAGGGGGCTAGTTCAGCCCCAGCATTTT; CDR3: CATSRDRRGLVQPQHF
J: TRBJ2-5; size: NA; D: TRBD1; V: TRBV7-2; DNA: TGTGCCAGCAGCTTAGACAGGGGGCAAGAGACCCAGTACTTC; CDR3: CASSLDRGQETQYF
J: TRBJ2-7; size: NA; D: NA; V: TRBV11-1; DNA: TGTGCCAGCGGGACTCGGGCAGGGACCTACGAGCAGTACTTC; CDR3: CASGTRAGTYEQYF
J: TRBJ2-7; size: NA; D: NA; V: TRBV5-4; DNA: TGTGCCAGCAGCCCGCCCCCCGACGAGCAGTACTTC; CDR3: CASSPPPDEQYF
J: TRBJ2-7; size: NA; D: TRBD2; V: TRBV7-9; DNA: TGTGCCAGCAGCTTCCCGACTAGCGGGAGTGACGAGCAGTACTTC; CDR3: CASSFPTSGSDEQYF
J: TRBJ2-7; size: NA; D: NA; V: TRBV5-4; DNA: TGTGCCAGCAGCTTGGGGTACCGCGAGCAGTACTTC; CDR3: CASSLGYREQYF
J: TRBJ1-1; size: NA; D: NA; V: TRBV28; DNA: TGTGCCAGCAGTTTAGGCAGGGGAGGCACTGAAGCTTTCTTT; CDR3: CASSLGRGGTEAFF
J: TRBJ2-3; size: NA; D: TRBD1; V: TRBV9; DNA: TGTGCCAGCAGCGTGTCCGGGACAGGGGGCCGGACAGATACGCAGTATTTT; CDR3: CASSVSGTGGRTDTQYF
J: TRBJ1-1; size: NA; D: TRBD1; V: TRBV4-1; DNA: TGCGCCAGCAGCCCACTACCGGGGACAGGGGGGTACGGAGTAGAAGCTTTCTTT; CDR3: CASSPLPGTGGYGVEAFF
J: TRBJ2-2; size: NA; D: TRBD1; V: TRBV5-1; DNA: TGCGCCAGCAGCCAACCCGCCGGGACAGTAAACACCGGGGAGCTGTTTTTT; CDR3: CASSQPAGTVNTGELFF
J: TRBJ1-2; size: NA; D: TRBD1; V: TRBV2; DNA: TGTGCCAGCAGTGAACGTGGGACAGGGTCGAACTATGGCTACACCTTC; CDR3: CASSERGTGSNYGYTF
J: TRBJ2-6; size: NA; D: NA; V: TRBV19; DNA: TGTGCCTATACAACTCCGGCGGGCACTGGGGCCAACGTCCTGACTTTC; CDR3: CAYTTPAGTGANVLTF
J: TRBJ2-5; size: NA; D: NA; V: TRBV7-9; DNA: TGTGCCAGCAGCTTCGGTCCCCTTGACCAAGAGACCCAGTACTTC; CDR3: CASSFGPLDQETQYF
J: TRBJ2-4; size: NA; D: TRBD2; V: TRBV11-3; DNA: TGTGCCAGCAGCCCCGGACTAGCGGGAGCCAAAAACATTCAGTACTTC; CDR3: CASSPGLAGAKNIQYF
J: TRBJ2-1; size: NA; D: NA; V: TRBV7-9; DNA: TGTGCCAGCAGCACCGGGACGATGGAGCAGTTCTTC; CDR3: CASSTGTMEQFF
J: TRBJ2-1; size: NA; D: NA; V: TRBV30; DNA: TGTGCCTGGAGTGTCGGGCTGGGGTGGGGTGAGCAGTTCTTC; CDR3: CAWSVGLGWGEQFF
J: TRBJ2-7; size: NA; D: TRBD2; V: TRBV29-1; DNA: TGCAGCGTTGGACTAGCGGGTCCCCACGAGCAGTACTTC; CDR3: CSVGLAGPHEQYF
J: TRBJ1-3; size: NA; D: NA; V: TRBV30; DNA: TGTGCCTTTGACGGGGACTCTGGAAACACCATATATTTT; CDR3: CAFDGDSGNTIYF
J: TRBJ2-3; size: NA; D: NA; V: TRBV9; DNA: TGTGCCAGCAGCGCCCCGGGCAGGCTAGTGAACACAGATACGCAGTATTTT; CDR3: CASSAPGRLVNTDTQYF
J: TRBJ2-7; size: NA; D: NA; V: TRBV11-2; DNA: TGTGCCAGCAGCACCGCGGTTCCAACCTACGAGCAGTACTTC; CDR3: CASSTAVPTYEQYF
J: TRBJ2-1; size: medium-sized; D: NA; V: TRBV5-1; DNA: TGCGCCAGCAGCCCCGGGCGGTCCTACAATGAGCAGTTCTTC; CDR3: CASSPGRSYNEQFF
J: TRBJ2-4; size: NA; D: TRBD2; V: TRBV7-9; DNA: TGTGCCAGCAGCTTACCCGCGGGAGGAGCCAAAAACATTCAGTACTTC; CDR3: CASSLPAGGAKNIQYF
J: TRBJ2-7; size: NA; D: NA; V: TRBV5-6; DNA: TGTGCCAGCAGCTACTACAGTAGCTCCTACGAGCAGTACTTC; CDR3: CASSYYSSSYEQYF
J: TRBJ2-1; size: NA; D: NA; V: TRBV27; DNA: TGTGCCAGCTCCGCGGGGCGCCCTCGGAATGAGCAGTTCTTC; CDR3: CASSAGRPRNEQFF
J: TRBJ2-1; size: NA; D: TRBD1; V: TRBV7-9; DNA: TGTGCCAGCAGCTTAGCAGACAGGGGCAATGAGCAGTTCTTC; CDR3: CASSLADRGNEQFF
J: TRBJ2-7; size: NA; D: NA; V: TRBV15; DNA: TGTGCCACCAGCAGAGAGCTAGGGTACCACGAGCAGTACTTC; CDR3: CATSRELGYHEQYF
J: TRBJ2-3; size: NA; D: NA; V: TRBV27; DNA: TGTGCCAGCAGTTTAATGGGACCGTCGGGAACAGATACGCAGTATTTT; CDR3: CASSLMGPSGTDTQYF
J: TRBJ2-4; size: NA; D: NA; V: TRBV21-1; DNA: TGTGCCAGCAGCAAAGTTAACGGACCAGCCAAAAACATTCAGTACTTC; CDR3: CASSKVNGPAKNIQYF
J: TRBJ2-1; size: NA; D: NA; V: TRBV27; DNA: TGTGCCAGCAGTCACTCCACAGGGATCAATGAGCAGTTCTTC; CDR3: CASSHSTGINEQFF
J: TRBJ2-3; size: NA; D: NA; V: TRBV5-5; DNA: TGTGCCAGCAGCTTTGGGATTGAAGATACGCAGTATTTT; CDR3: CASSFGIEDTQYF
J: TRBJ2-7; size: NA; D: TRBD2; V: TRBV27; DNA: TGTGCCAGCAGGACTAGCGGGGGGACCTACGAGCAGTACTTC; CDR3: CASRTSGGTYEQYF
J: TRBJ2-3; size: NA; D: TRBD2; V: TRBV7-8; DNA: TGTGCCAGCAGCCAGCGGGGAGCAACATTATTT; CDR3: CASSQRGATLF
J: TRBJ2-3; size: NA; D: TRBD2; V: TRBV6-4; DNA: TGTGCCAGCAGGGAGACTAGCGGGAGCACAGATACGCAGTATTTT; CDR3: CASRETSGSTDTQYF
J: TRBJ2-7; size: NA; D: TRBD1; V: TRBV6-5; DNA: TGTGCCAGCAGTTACCCAACAGGGGCCGAATACGAGCAGTACTTC; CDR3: CASSYPTGAEYEQYF
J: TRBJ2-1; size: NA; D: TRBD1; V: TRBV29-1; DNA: TGCAGCGCAGGGACAGGGGGCTACAATGAGCAGTTCTTC; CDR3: CSAGTGGYNEQFF
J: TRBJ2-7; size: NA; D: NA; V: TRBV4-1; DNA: TGCGCCAGCAGCCAAGCATCTCAGGGCGCCTACGAGCAGTACTTC; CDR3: CASSQASQGAYEQYF
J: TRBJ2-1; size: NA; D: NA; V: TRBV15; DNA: TGTGCCACCGGGGGTTCTGAAAAAATCAATGAGCAGTTCTTC; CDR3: CATGGSEKINEQFF
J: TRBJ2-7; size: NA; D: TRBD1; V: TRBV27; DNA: TGTGCCAGCAGTTTATCCGGGACAGGGTGGGCCTACGAGCAGTACTTC; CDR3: CASSLSGTGWAYEQYF
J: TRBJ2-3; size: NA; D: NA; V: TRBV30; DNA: TGTGCCTGGAGCGGTTTGGGTGGCATCCGGGTGGGAGTAGATACGCAGTATTTT; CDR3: CAWSGLGGIRVGVDTQYF
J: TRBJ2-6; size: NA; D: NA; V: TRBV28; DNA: TGTGCCAGCAGTTTGATAGCTCCCCTCTCTGGGGCCAACGTCCTGACTTTC; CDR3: CASSLIAPLSGANVLTF
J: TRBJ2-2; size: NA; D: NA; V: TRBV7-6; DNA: TGTGCCAGCAGCTTTCTCGGGGAGCTGTTTTTT; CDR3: CASSFLGELFF
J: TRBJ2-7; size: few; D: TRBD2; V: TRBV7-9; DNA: TGTGCCAGCAGCCCGAAACTAGCGGGAGCCTACGAGCAGTACTTC; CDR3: CASSPKLAGAYEQYF
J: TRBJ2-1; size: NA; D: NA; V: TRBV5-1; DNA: TGCGCCAGCAGCCCCGTAGGGCAGGCAATCTACAATGAGCAGTTCTTC; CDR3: CASSPVGQAIYNEQFF
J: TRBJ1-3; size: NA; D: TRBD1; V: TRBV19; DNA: TGTGCCAGTAGTCCCATGGGACAGGGTGGAAACACCATATATTTT; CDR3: CASSPMGQGGNTIYF
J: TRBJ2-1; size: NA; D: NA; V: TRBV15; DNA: TGTGCCACCAGCAGAGTTAGCAGCTCCTACAATGAGCAGTTCTTC; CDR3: CATSRVSSSYNEQFF
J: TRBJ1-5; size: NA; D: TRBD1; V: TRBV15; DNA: TGTGCCACCAGCAGAGAAGACAGGGGCGATCAGCCCCAGCATTTT; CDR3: CATSREDRGDQPQHF
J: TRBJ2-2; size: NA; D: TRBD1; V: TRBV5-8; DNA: TGTGCCAGCAGCCGACCCCTGGGGACAGGGTTAACCGGGGAGCTGTTTTTT; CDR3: CASSRPLGTGLTGELFF
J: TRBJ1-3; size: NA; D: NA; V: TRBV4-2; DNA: TGTGCCAGCAGCCGTAACAGGGCCGCAGGAAACACCATATATTTT; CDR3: CASSRNRAAGNTIYF
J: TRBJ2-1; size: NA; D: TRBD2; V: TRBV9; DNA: TGTGCCAGCAGCGGATTAGCGGGAGTCTCCTACAATGAGCAGTTCTTC; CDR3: CASSGLAGVSYNEQFF